This TCR beta chain was identified during a study of control samples from healthy donors and cancer patients. Trimming cost V 2 bases and J 0 bases; bases outside gene matches: 1. The CDR3 sequence is 15 residues long. The V gene's germline CDR1 is MRHNA and CDR2 SNTAGT. TCRdb keeps only in-frame clones here, not all; method: immunoSEQ multiplex PCR. The sample has around 90,000 clones, more than 75% seen once; the top ten hold around 2.1%. This clonotype was obtained from a woman between 35 and 50 years old in good health. The sample comprised blood. The rearrangement joins TRBV6-4 to TRBJ2-7; TRBD2 agrees at 10 bases. Here the CDR3 DNA reads TGTGCCAGCAGTGACCTAGCGGGGGACTCCTACGAGCAGTACTTC. Encoded protein: CASSDLAGDSYEQYF.